A selection of T cell receptor beta chains follows, all from one sample in a study of OX40 agonist ivuxolimab in advanced cancers. Clones were sequenced by immunoSEQ multiplex PCR, and TCRdb holds only the in-frame ones, with some missing. The table has about 45,000 clones, 80% to 90% seen once; the top ten hold about 15%. The material was CD4+ or CD8+ T cells sorted from blood, obtained in a trial of the OX40 agonist ivuxolimab. The receptor set was obtained from an adult with an advanced solid tumor such as melanoma, head and neck, liver or kidney cancer. Both conserved end residues are part of each CDR3. D genes are given only for firm matches. The size field is filled for only some rows; it gives once, few, many or a size class.

cdr3_nt: TGTGCCATCAGTGGCGGGCAGGTGGGCTACGAGCAGTACTTC
cdr3_aa: CAISGGQVGYEQYF
d_call: NA
j_call: TRBJ2-7
v_call: TRBV10-3
clone_size: NA

cdr3_nt: TGTGCCAGCAGTGAAATTGTTGCGGGGGGTTCCTACAATGAGCAGTTCTTC
cdr3_aa: CASSEIVAGGSYNEQFF
d_call: TRBD2
j_call: TRBJ2-1
v_call: TRBV6-1
clone_size: NA

cdr3_nt: TGTGCCAGCAGCCCCACCCCCGGACTAGCGGGAGTGGAGCAGTTCTTC
cdr3_aa: CASSPTPGLAGVEQFF
d_call: TRBD2
j_call: TRBJ2-1
v_call: TRBV7-6
clone_size: NA

cdr3_nt: TGCAGTGCTATGGGGCAGCCCCAGCATTTT
cdr3_aa: CSAMGQPQHF
d_call: NA
j_call: TRBJ1-5
v_call: TRBV20-1
clone_size: NA

cdr3_nt: TGTGCCAGCAGCTTGGTAGGCATAGCTATGAACACTGAAGCTTTCTTT
cdr3_aa: CASSLVGIAMNTEAFF
d_call: NA
j_call: TRBJ1-1
v_call: TRBV5-4
clone_size: NA

cdr3_nt: TGTGCCAGCAGCCTGAGGACTAGCGGGGGTCGGCTCGATACACAGTATTTT
cdr3_aa: CASSLRTSGGRLDTQYF
d_call: TRBD2
j_call: TRBJ2-3
v_call: TRBV14
clone_size: NA

cdr3_nt: TGTGCCAGCAGAGAGAGCGGGGGGGCCGCGTACGAGCAGTACTTC
cdr3_aa: CASRESGGAAYEQYF
d_call: TRBD2
j_call: TRBJ2-7
v_call: TRBV2
clone_size: NA

cdr3_nt: TGTGCCAGCAGCTTATCGGTTATGGGGGTCGGGATGAACACTGAAGCTTTCTTT
cdr3_aa: CASSLSVMGVGMNTEAFF
d_call: NA
j_call: TRBJ1-1
v_call: TRBV5-5
clone_size: NA

cdr3_nt: TGTGCCAGCAGCTTAGATTCGGGCCCATATTATGGCTACACCTTC
cdr3_aa: CASSLDSGPYYGYTF
d_call: NA
j_call: TRBJ1-2
v_call: TRBV11-2
clone_size: NA

cdr3_nt: TGTGCCATCAGTAATACCCAGGAGACCCAGTACTTC
cdr3_aa: CAISNTQETQYF
d_call: NA
j_call: TRBJ2-5
v_call: TRBV10-3
clone_size: once

cdr3_nt: TGTGCCAGCAGCCCACCCAGCACAGATACGCAGTATTTT
cdr3_aa: CASSPPSTDTQYF
d_call: NA
j_call: TRBJ2-3
v_call: TRBV7-9
clone_size: NA

cdr3_nt: TGCGCCAGCAGCCCCCGGGACACCCGGTACTTC
cdr3_aa: CASSPRDTRYF
d_call: NA
j_call: TRBJ2-7
v_call: TRBV5-1
clone_size: few

cdr3_nt: TGTGCCAGCAGTTCCGGGCCCGCAACTAATGAAAAACTGTTTTTT
cdr3_aa: CASSSGPATNEKLFF
d_call: NA
j_call: TRBJ1-4
v_call: TRBV6-1
clone_size: few

cdr3_nt: TGTGCCAGCAGCGTATCCCGGGCCGTAGCTAACTATGGCTACACCTTC
cdr3_aa: CASSVSRAVANYGYTF
d_call: NA
j_call: TRBJ1-2
v_call: TRBV9
clone_size: NA

cdr3_nt: TGCGCCAGCAGCCAAAGGGGGGCCGCGTATGAGCAGTTCTTC
cdr3_aa: CASSQRGAAYEQFF
d_call: NA
j_call: TRBJ2-1
v_call: TRBV4-1
clone_size: NA

cdr3_nt: TGTGCCAGCAGTGAATTAGGGGGTGTGCTAGGAAACACCATATATTTT
cdr3_aa: CASSELGGVLGNTIYF
d_call: NA
j_call: TRBJ1-3
v_call: TRBV25-1
clone_size: NA

cdr3_nt: TGTGCCACCAGCCCCAGGGGCCTAGCGGGGCAAGAGACCCAGTACTTC
cdr3_aa: CATSPRGLAGQETQYF
d_call: TRBD2
j_call: TRBJ2-5
v_call: TRBV15
clone_size: NA

cdr3_nt: TGTGCCAGCAGCGTAGGCGCGGGAGATACCTACGAGCAGTACTTC
cdr3_aa: CASSVGAGDTYEQYF
d_call: TRBD2
j_call: TRBJ2-7
v_call: TRBV9
clone_size: NA

cdr3_nt: TGTGCCTGCGGGAGGGTCGTTGAGCAGTTCTTC
cdr3_aa: CACGRVVEQFF
d_call: TRBD2
j_call: TRBJ2-1
v_call: TRBV30
clone_size: NA

cdr3_nt: TGTGCCAGCAGCAGGGCAACGGGCGGGACCCTCTACAATGAGCAGTTCTTC
cdr3_aa: CASSRATGGTLYNEQFF
d_call: NA
j_call: TRBJ2-1
v_call: TRBV5-4
clone_size: NA

cdr3_nt: TGTGCCAGCAGGGGACTAGCGGGAGGAAAGTACGAGCAGTACTTC
cdr3_aa: CASRGLAGGKYEQYF
d_call: TRBD2
j_call: TRBJ2-7
v_call: TRBV2
clone_size: NA

cdr3_nt: TGCAGCGTCCCTAGAACAGGGCTAGCGGGGGCTAAAGATACGCAGTATTTT
cdr3_aa: CSVPRTGLAGAKDTQYF
d_call: TRBD2
j_call: TRBJ2-3
v_call: TRBV29-1
clone_size: NA

cdr3_nt: TGTGCCAGCACGTACAGCGGGGGCTTCTACGAGCAGTACTTC
cdr3_aa: CASTYSGGFYEQYF
d_call: TRBD2
j_call: TRBJ2-7
v_call: TRBV6-5
clone_size: NA

cdr3_nt: TGTGCCAGCAGCTTGCTCTCCAGCGTGAATGGCTACACCTTC
cdr3_aa: CASSLLSSVNGYTF
d_call: NA
j_call: TRBJ1-2
v_call: TRBV7-9
clone_size: medium-sized